One sample yielded the 7 T cell receptor beta chains listed below, sequenced in a study of blood T cell repertoires in COVID-19 (dated by TCRdb to 2018 to 2021). Receptors were amplified or captured by the immunoSEQ multiplex PCR assay. This is the immuneACCESS table as TCRdb keeps it, with only in-frame sequences that have V and J called. A part of the clones is gone; compared with another copy, unresolved V genes explain less than half, and the rest is unexplained. The sample table records 250,000 to 300,000 clones; about 91% of these occur just once. The ten biggest clones cover 6.9% of the sample. Sequenced input: peripheral blood. The source is a woman in her 30s who had recovered from COVID-19.

The chain recombines TRBV28 with TRBJ2-4; D not certain. The V and J ends lost 2 bases and 4 bases respectively, with 3 bases between them. The CDR3 consists of 12 residues. Germline V gene sequence: CDR1 MDHEN, CDR2 SYDVKM. The CDR3 protein is CASSLRKNIQYF. The CDR3 DNA follows: TGTGCCAGCAGTTTACGGAAAAACATTCAGTACTTC. The full variable domain, in which reference TRBV28 and TRBJ2-4 provide the parts outside the CDR3, is DVKVTQSSRYLVKRTGEKVFLECVQDMDHENMFWYRQDPGLGLRLIYFSYDVKMKEKGDIPEGYSVSREKKERFSLILESASTNQTSMYLCASSLRKNIQYFGAGTRLSVL.

The DNA for the CDR3 is TGCGCCAGCAGCGTCGGGACTCCTAATCAGCCCCAGCATTTT. Encoded protein: CASSVGTPNQPQHF. The chain employs TRBV5-1 and TRBJ1-5; TRBD1 might be the D (5 bases). This CDR3 region has 14 residues. V was pared by 4 bases and J by 4 bases, with 12 bases between. Germline V lookup: CDR1 SGHRS, CDR2 YFSETQ.

This chain connects TRBV10-3 to TRBJ2-2; a weak D match, TRBD2 (5 bases). V lost 2 bases, J lost 7 bases, and 20 bases lay in between. CDR1 is ENHRY, CDR2 SYGVKD, per germline. This CDR3 has 17 amino acids. The CDR3 DNA follows: TGTGCCATCAGTGAGGGACCCGGAAGAGGGTTTGGCGGGGAGCTGTTTTTT. The encoded protein is CAISEGPGRGFGGELFF.

This chain links TRBV30 with TRBJ2-3, with unresolved D. Germline V gene sequence: CDR1 GTSNPN, CDR2 SVGIG (reference sequence). The CDR3 consists of 17 residues. Trimming pared 0 bases from V and 0 bases from J, leaving 16 bases between. As DNA, the CDR3 is TGTGCCTGGAGTGTACTGGGTTCAACAGTTAGCACAGATACGCAGTATTTT. Protein: CAWSVLGSTVSTDTQYF.

The rearrangement links TRBV2 to TRBJ2-5; 10 nucleotides agree with TRBD1. Germline V gene sequence: CDR1 SNHLY, CDR2 FYNNEI. The length of the CDR3 is 13 residues. V dropped 6 bases and J dropped 4; count of bases not matched to a gene: 2. The CDR3 DNA follows: TGTGCCAGCAGCGGGACAGGGGCAGAGACCCAGTACTTC. Translated: CASSGTGAETQYF.

V is TRBV19 and J is TRBJ1-3; TRBD1 is a possible D gene (5 bases). The V end lost 2 bases, the J end lost 8 bases, and 10 bases lay between the germline ends. Germline V gene data show CDR1 as LNHDA and CDR2 as SQIVND (reference sequence). The CDR3 sequence is 13 residues long. CDR3 protein: CASSIQGVDTIYF. CDR3 DNA sequence: TGTGCCAGTAGTATACAGGGTGTGGACACCATATATTTT.

The CDR3 loop reads CASSARATTNEKLFF. The CDR3 DNA follows: TGCGCCAGCAGCGCCAGGGCCACAACTAATGAAAAACTGTTTTTT. The genes are TRBV4-1 and TRBJ1-4; D perhaps matches TRBD1 (5 bases). V lost 5 bases and J 0 bases, leaving 10 bases between the germline ends. The CDR3 is 15 amino acids. Germline CDR1 reads MGHRA; CDR2 reads YSYEKL.